This T cell receptor beta chain came from a study of cytomegalovirus exposure and HLA in healthy donors. PCR used 60 Vbeta primers and 13 Jbeta primers. Here immunoSEQ multiplex PCR was the method, and the copy in TCRdb shows in-frame clones only, minus some. The data hold approximately 110,000 clones, with 76% observed a single time. Material for sequencing was PBMCs. The source of this sequence is a man aged 50 to 59 in good health and CMV-seronegative.

CDR3 nucleotide sequence: TGTGCCAGTAGTCCCGGGACAGGGGGCAGCTATGGCTACACCTTC. Residues: CASSPGTGGSYGYTF. This sequence joins TRBV19 and TRBJ1-2; 12 bases fit TRBD1. V shed 5 bases and J 4 bases; nucleotides not matched to a gene: 5. The germline V gene encodes CDR1 LNHDA and CDR2 SQIVND (reference sequence). CDR3 size: 15 residues. Variable domain in full (rest from reference TRBV19 and TRBJ1-2): DGGITQSPKYLFRKEGQNVTLSCEQNLNHDAMYWYRQDPGQGLRLIYYSQIVNDFQKGDIAEGYSVSREKKESFPLTVTSAQKNPTAFYLCASSPGTGGSYGYTFGSGTRLTVV.